A single sample gave rise to the 31 T cell receptor beta chains below, sequenced in a study of metastatic and nonmetastatic thyroid tumors. TCRdb re-clonotyped the PCR reads via MiXCR. There are approximately 24,000 clones in the sample; 20% to 25% occur only once, and 70% to 75% lies in the top ten. Not a single patient had been given any form of treatment at any point before undergoing thyroid surgery. The sample was blood. The receptors originated from a male donor with papillary thyroid cancer or a benign thyroid nodule (not recorded which). Some clones in this sample may be carry-over from other donors' samples.

This clone showed up many times. The chain links TRBV6-1 to TRBJ2-5; either TRBD1 or TRBD2 may fit D (5 bases each). Germline V gene sequence: CDR1 MNHNS, CDR2 SASEGT. V lost 1 base and J 6 bases, leaving 12 bases between the germline ends. This CDR3 contains 14 residues. The CDR3 loop is CASSEGRGAKTQYF. CDR3 bases: TGTGCCAGCAGTGAAGGAAGGGGAGCAAAGACCCAGTACTTC.

The V call is TRBV18, the J call TRBJ2-3; D gene ambiguous. The germline V gene encodes CDR1 KGHSH and CDR2 LQKENI. This CDR3 has 14 residues. Trimming cost V 3 bases and J 2 bases, with 9 bases left between them. CDR3 region: CASSPPTYTDTQYF. The CDR3 DNA sequence: TGTGCCAGCTCACCCCCTACGTACACAGATACGCAGTATTTT.

This clone was counted ten times or more. The chain carries TRBV14 and TRBJ2-7; TRBD1 or TRBD2 may be the D gene (6 bases each). The V gene lost 0 bases and the J gene lost 2 bases, with 8 bases spanning the gap. This CDR3 region has 14 residues. Germline V CDR1 and CDR2: SGHDN, FVKESK. The CDR3 protein is CASSQEGGPYEQYF. The CDR3 DNA reads TGTGCCAGCAGCCAAGAAGGGGGGCCCTACGAGCAGTACTTC. Supplemented by reference TRBV14 and TRBJ2-7, the full variable domain reads EAGVTQFPSHSVIEKGQTVTLRCDPISGHDNLYWYRRVMGKEIKFLLHFVKESKQDESGMPNNRFLAERTGGTYSTLKVQPAELEDSGVYFCASSQEGGPYEQYFGPGTRLTVT.

With respect to this clone: A much larger clone lies one base from this, so it may be a read error. The V call is TRBV18, the J call TRBJ2-1; a possible D gene is TRBD1 (6 bases). The CDR3 contains 12 residues. CDR1 is KGHSH and CDR2 is LQKENI in the germline V gene. The CDR3 spells CGSSAQGDEQFF. The DNA of the CDR3 is TGTGGCAGCTCAGCACAGGGCGATGAGCAGTTCTTC.

This clone was found a few times. The rearrangement uses TRBV6-2 or TRBV6-3 and TRBJ2-7, with 7 bases fitting TRBD1. Germline values: CDR1 MNHEY, CDR2 SVGEGT. J was trimmed by 2 bases and V by 10 bases; bases with no gene match: 11. The CDR3 sequence is 14 residues long. CDR3 in DNA: TGTGCCAACCGACTGGGACAGCCTCCCTACGAGCAGTACTTC. This sequence encodes CANRLGQPPYEQYF.

The table lists this clone with a few counts. V is TRBV6-5 and J is TRBJ2-5, with 9 bases aligning to TRBD2. After removal of 0 bases from V and 1 base from J, the junction contained 0 bases not matched to a gene. The CDR3 has 15 residues. Germline V gene sequence: CDR1 MNHEY, CDR2 SVGAGI. In DNA form, the CDR3 reads TGTGCCAGCAGTTACTCGGGACTAGCCCAAGAGACCCAGTACTTC. The encoded protein is CASSYSGLAQETQYF.

This clone was detected ten times or more. The same CDR3 can be traced to other DNA sequences in this sample. The V gene is TRBV11-1, the J gene TRBJ2-3; no definite D call. The V end was cut by 5 bases, the J end by 0 bases, with 12 bases between. CDR1 and CDR2 from the germline V gene are SGHAT and FQDESV (reference sequence). This CDR3 has 15 amino acids. In DNA form, the CDR3 reads TGTGCCAGCAGCCCCAGATCGGGTAGCACAGATACGCAGTATTTT. Translating it yields CASSPRSGSTDTQYF.

This clone came up many times. This sequence joins TRBV11-2 and TRBJ2-7; TRBD1 agrees at 8 bases. V lost 7 bases and J lost 0; bases outside the gene matches: 11. Germline CDR1 reads SGHAT; CDR2 reads FQNNGV. The length of the CDR3 is 16 residues. The CDR3 protein is CASTQQGGKSSYEQYF. In nucleotides, the CDR3 is TGTGCCAGCACCCAACAGGGGGGAAAAAGCTCCTACGAGCAGTACTTC.

Note on this clone: A much larger clone is a single base away; this may be a read error. The chain uses TRBV19 and TRBJ2-5; D tentatively reads TRBD1 or TRBD2 (6 bases each). V gave up 5 bases and J gave up 4 bases, with 23 bases separating them. The CDR3 contains 17 residues. Per germline, CDR1 LNHDA and CDR2 SQIVND (reference sequence). In DNA, the CDR3 is TGTGCCAGTAGTCATGGGTTAGCGGTTACCAGGGGAGAGACCCAGTACTTC. Protein: CASSHGLAVTRGETQYF.

This chain uses TRBV6-5 with TRBJ2-2; TRBD1 matches 8 bases. CDR1 and CDR2 from the germline V gene are MNHEY and SVGAGI. The CDR3 extends over 15 amino acids. V was pared by 6 bases and J by 3 bases, with 6 bases of the junction left unmatched. CDR3 sequence (DNA): TGTGCCAGCAGGCCAGGGGGCGCGGACACCGGGGAGCTGTTTTTT. It is translated as CASRPGGADTGELFF.

This clone showed up many times. The V and J genes are TRBV7-8 and TRBJ2-5; D is possibly TRBD2 (5 bases). The V end lost 1 base, the J end lost 5 bases, and 14 bases lay between the germline ends. The CDR3 covers 15 residues. CDR1 is SGHVS and CDR2 is FQNEAQ in the germline V gene. This CDR3 is CASSLETSRRETQYF. The CDR3 DNA is TGTGCCAGCAGCTTAGAAACTTCTAGGAGGGAGACCCAGTACTTC.

This clone was observed many times. The chain links TRBV4-1 to TRBJ2-7; possible D gene TRBD1, 6 bases. CDR1 and CDR2 (germline): MGHRA, YSYEKL. V was shortened by 1 base and J by 1 base, with 11 bases between the two germline ends. The CDR3 runs 15 residues. In DNA form, the CDR3 reads TGCGCCAGCAGCCAAGCCAGGACAGAATCCTACGAGCAGTACTTC. It translates to CASSQARTESYEQYF.

This clone was observed many times. V gene TRBV20-1 combines with J gene TRBJ2-7; the match to TRBD1 covers 8 bases. Germline trimming cut 6 bases from V and 2 bases from J; bases unmatched to any gene: 12. CDR3 length: 15 residues. The germline V gene has CDR1 DFQATT and CDR2 SNEGSKA (reference sequence). The CDR3 DNA is TGCAGTGCGGCAGGGGGCGGCGAGGTGGCCTACGAGCAGTACTTC. Translating it yields CSAAGGGEVAYEQYF.

This clone was found many times. The chain recombines TRBV5-1 with TRBJ1-3; tentatively, D is TRBD1 (5 bases). The V gene's germline CDR1 is SGHRS and CDR2 YFSETQ. Trimming pared 2 bases from V and 0 bases from J, leaving 12 bases between. The CDR3 is 16 residues long. This CDR3 is CASSLGATVSGNTIYF. CDR3 in DNA: TGCGCCAGCAGCTTAGGGGCTACAGTCTCTGGAAACACCATATATTTT.

The sample holds many counts of this clone. V usage is TRBV7-8 and J usage is TRBJ2-7; D may be TRBD2 (5 bases). This CDR3 is built from 13 residues. Looked up from germline, CDR1 is SGHVS and CDR2 is FQNEAQ. Trimming stripped 1 base from V and 7 bases from J, with 11 bases between. The CDR3 loop is CASSLGGNPEQYF. The CDR3 DNA sequence: TGTGCCAGCAGCTTAGGAGGGAATCCGGAGCAGTACTTC.

At least ten counts were recorded for this clone. The genes are TRBV20-1 and TRBJ2-3, with D uncertain. The CDR3 runs 15 residues. Looked up from germline, CDR1 is DFQATT and CDR2 is SNEGSKA (reference sequence). Trimming shortened V by 6 bases and J by 1 base, and 17 bases separated the two germline ends. DNA of the CDR3: TGCAGTGCCAACCCCCGAGTCAGCGGCACAGATACGCAGTATTTT. It is translated as CSANPRVSGTDTQYF.

This clone was observed a few times. The J gene is TRBJ1-1, the V gene TRBV20-1; no firm D call. V was cut by 2 bases and J by 5 bases, with 21 bases left in between. This CDR3 spans 16 amino acids. CDR1 and CDR2 (germline): DFQATT, SNEGSKA (reference sequence). The CDR3 loop reads CSARNGLQVTGTEAFF. CDR3 DNA sequence: TGCAGTGCTAGAAACGGACTTCAGGTAACGGGGACTGAAGCTTTCTTT.

In this sample, this clone turned up many times. Other DNA sequences of this sample code for an identical CDR3. V and J are TRBV12-3 or TRBV12-4 and TRBJ1-5; 9 bases match TRBD1. V was pared by 6 bases and J by 7 bases, with 10 bases of the junction left unmatched. The CDR3 is 15 amino acids. The CDR3 here is CASRVDRGVGQPQHF. As DNA, the CDR3 is TGTGCCAGCAGAGTGGACAGGGGTGTAGGGCAGCCCCAGCATTTT.

This clone was observed many times. The rearrangement links TRBV4-2 to TRBJ1-5, with 7 bases matching TRBD1. V trimming: 1 base; J trimming: 3 bases; junction bases outside the gene matches: 9. The CDR3 has 17 amino acids. Looked up from germline, CDR1 is LGHNA and CDR2 is YNFKEQ. This CDR3 reads CASSQGGEGGLNQPQHF. CDR3 in DNA: TGTGCCAGCAGCCAAGGTGGGGAAGGGGGCCTCAATCAGCCCCAGCATTTT.

As to this clone: One end of the junction fails to match germline, which may point to a read error. The chain carries TRBV19 and TRBJ1-6, with D perhaps matching TRBD1 (5 bases). CDR1 and CDR2 (germline): LNHDA, SQIVND (reference sequence). The CDR3 is 13 amino acids. In DNA, the CDR3 is TGTGCCAGTAAGAAGACAGCGAATTCACACCTCCACTTT. Translated, it gives CASKKTANSHLHF.

This clone was seen at least ten times. One end of the junction does not line up with germline, which may come from a read error. The V call is TRBV24-1, the J call TRBJ2-1; 10 bases are shared with TRBD2. This CDR3 region has 13 residues. Germline assignment: CDR1 KGHDR and CDR2 SFDVKD. The CDR3 DNA follows: TGTGCCCCTAAGGATGTATTAGCGGGAGGCAAAGTCTTC. Translated: CAPKDVLAGGKVF.

Concerning this clone: A read error may explain this, as a much larger clone is one base away. This CDR3 is CASSPSVSNTGELFF. The CDR3, as DNA: TGTGCCAGCTCACCGTCGGTCTCGAACACCGGGGAGCTGTTTTTT. The chain carries TRBV18 and TRBJ2-2; no definite D call. V dropped 3 bases and J dropped 0 bases, with 8 bases sitting between them. Per the germline V gene, CDR1 is KGHSH and CDR2 is LQKENI. The length of the CDR3 is 15 residues.

The gene calls are TRBV28 and TRBJ1-1; 7 bases align to TRBD1. V shed 6 bases and J 8 bases; nucleotides not matched to a gene: 6. This CDR3 spans 12 amino acids. The germline V gene encodes CDR1 MDHEN and CDR2 SYDVKM. CDR3 sequence reads: CASRPQDREAFF. The CDR3 bases are TGTGCCAGCAGACCCCAGGACAGGGAAGCTTTCTTT.

The genes are TRBV29-1 and TRBJ1-2; no reliable D call. Per germline, CDR1 SQVTM and CDR2 ANQGSEA. CDR3 length: 14 amino acids. Trimming removed 1 base at V and 1 base at J, with 10 bases between. The DNA of the CDR3 is TGCAGCGTTGAAGGGAGGGAAGGTAACTATGGCTACACCTTC. Translated, it gives CSVEGREGNYGYTF.

The V call is TRBV3-1, the J call TRBJ1-1, with TRBD1 matching over 8 bases. Trimming cost V 5 bases and J 4 bases; bases outside gene matches: 9. Germline assignment: CDR1 LGHDT and CDR2 YNNKEL (reference sequence). This CDR3 is 15 amino acids long. The CDR3 DNA follows: TGTGCCAGCAGCTATTCTGGGACAGGTTCCACTGAAGCTTTCTTT. This gives the protein CASSYSGTGSTEAFF.

This clone was observed many times. J is TRBJ2-2 and V is TRBV14; TRBD1 matches 7 bases. V gave up 7 bases and J gave up 0 bases; unmatched junction bases: 8. Looked up from germline, CDR1 is SGHDN and CDR2 is FVKESK. This CDR3 contains 16 residues. The CDR3 reads CASNLGQRSNTGELFF. Written as DNA, the CDR3 is TGTGCCAGCAACTTGGGACAGCGATCGAACACCGGGGAGCTGTTTTTT. Drawing the rest from reference TRBV14 and TRBJ2-2, the complete variable domain is EAGVTQFPSHSVIEKGQTVTLRCDPISGHDNLYWYRRVMGKEIKFLLHFVKESKQDESGMPNNRFLAERTGGTYSTLKVQPAELEDSGVYFCASNLGQRSNTGELFFGEGSRLTVL.

This clone has a count of ten or more. This chain uses TRBV19 with TRBJ2-3; a weak D match, TRBD1 (6 bases). CDR1 is LNHDA and CDR2 is SQIVND in the germline V gene (reference sequence). This CDR3 region has 15 residues. Trimming pared 3 bases from V and 3 bases from J, leaving 13 bases between. CDR3 sequence reads: CASSILGGHTDTQYF. The CDR3 nucleotides are TGTGCCAGTAGTATCTTAGGGGGACATACAGATACGCAGTATTTT.

The genes are TRBV11-1 and TRBJ2-1, with D possibly being TRBD2 (6 bases). Germline assignment: CDR1 SGHAT and CDR2 FQDESV (reference sequence). The CDR3 spans 14 residues. V lost 5 bases to trimming and J lost 4 bases, with 12 bases between them. CDR3 sequence: CASSEGRDYNEQFF. The CDR3 coding sequence is TGTGCCAGCAGCGAGGGGCGGGATTACAATGAGCAGTTCTTC.

The table lists this clone with a few counts. No conserved phenylalanine or tryptophan ends this CDR3, so it is likely a read error. The V and J genes are TRBV27 and TRBJ1-1, with 7 bases lining up with TRBD1. Germline V lookup: CDR1 MNHEY, CDR2 SMNVEV (reference sequence). The CDR3 is made up of 13 amino acids. The junction had 7 bases not matched to a gene; V was cut back by 7 bases and J by 5 bases. For the CDR3, the DNA is TGTGCCAGCAAAGCTCAGGGGGTGACTGAAGCTTTCCTT. It codes for CASKAQGVTEAFL.

Concerning this clone: This may stem from a read error, because a much larger clone lies one nucleotide away. The V and J genes are TRBV19 and TRBJ2-3; 14 bases are shared with TRBD2. After removal of 6 bases from V and 6 bases from J, the junction contained 8 bases not matched to a gene. This CDR3 has 16 residues. Germline CDR1 LNHDA, CDR2 SQIVND (reference sequence). CDR3 sequence (DNA): TGTGCCAGTAGCCCTGGACTAGCGGGAGGAGGGGATACGCAGTATTTT. Amino acids: CASSPGLAGGGDTQYF.

This clone was counted at least ten times. The rearrangement joins TRBV20-1 to TRBJ2-7; D remains ambiguous. The CDR3 is made up of 15 amino acids. V lost 3 bases to trimming and J lost 1 base, with 16 bases between them. Looked up from germline, CDR1 is DFQATT and CDR2 is SNEGSKA (reference sequence). CDR3 protein: CSARSPLTGSYEQYF. Here the CDR3 DNA reads TGCAGTGCTAGGAGTCCCCTCACCGGATCCTACGAGCAGTACTTC.